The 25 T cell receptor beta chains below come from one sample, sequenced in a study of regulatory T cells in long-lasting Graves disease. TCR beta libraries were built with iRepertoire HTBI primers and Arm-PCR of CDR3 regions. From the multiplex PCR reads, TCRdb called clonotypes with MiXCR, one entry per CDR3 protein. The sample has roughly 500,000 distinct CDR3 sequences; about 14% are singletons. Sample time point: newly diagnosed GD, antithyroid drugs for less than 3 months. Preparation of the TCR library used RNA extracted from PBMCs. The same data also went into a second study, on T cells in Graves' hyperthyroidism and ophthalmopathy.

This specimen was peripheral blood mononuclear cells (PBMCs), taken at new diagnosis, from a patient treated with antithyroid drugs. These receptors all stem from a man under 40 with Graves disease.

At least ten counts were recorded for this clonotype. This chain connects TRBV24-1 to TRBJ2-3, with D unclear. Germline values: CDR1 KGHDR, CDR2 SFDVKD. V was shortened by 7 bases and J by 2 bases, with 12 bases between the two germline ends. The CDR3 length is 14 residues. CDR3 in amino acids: CATSVTESTDTQYF. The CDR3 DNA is TGTGCCACCAGCGTTACCGAGTCCACAGATACGCAGTATTTT.

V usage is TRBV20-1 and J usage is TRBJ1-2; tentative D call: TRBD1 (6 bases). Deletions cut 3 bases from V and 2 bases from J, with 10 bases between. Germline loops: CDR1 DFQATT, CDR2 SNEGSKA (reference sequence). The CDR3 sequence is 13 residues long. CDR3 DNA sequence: TGCAGTGCTAGCGTACAGGGAAACTATGGCTACACCTTC. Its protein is CSASVQGNYGYTF.

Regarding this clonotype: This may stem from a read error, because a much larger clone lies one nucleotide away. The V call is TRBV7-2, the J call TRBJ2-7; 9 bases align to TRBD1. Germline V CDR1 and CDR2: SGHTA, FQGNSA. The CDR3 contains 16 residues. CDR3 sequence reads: CASSPQGTGTPYGQYF. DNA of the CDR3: TGTGCCAGCAGCCCGCAAGGGACAGGGACACCCTACGGGCAGTACTTC. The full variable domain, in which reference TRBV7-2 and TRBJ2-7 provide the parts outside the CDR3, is GAGVSQSPSNKVTEKGKDVELRCDPISGHTALYWYRQSLGQGLEFLIYFQGNSAPDKSGLPSDRFSAERTGGSVSTLTIQRTQQEDSAVYLCASSPQGTGTPYGQYFGPGTRLTVT.

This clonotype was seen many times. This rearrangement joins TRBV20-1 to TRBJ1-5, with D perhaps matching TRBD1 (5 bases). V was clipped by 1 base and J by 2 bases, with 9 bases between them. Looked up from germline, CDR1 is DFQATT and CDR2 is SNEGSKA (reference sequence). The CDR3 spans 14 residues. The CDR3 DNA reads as TGCAGTGCTAGAGGGACCAGGGGCAATCAGCCCCAGCATTTT. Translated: CSARGTRGNQPQHF.

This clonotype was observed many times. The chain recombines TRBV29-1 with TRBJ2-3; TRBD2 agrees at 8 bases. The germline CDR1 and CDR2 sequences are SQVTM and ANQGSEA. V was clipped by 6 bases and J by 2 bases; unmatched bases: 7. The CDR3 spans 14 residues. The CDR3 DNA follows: TGCAGCGTCACAGTAGCGGGGTTCACAGATACGCAGTATTTT. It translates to CSVTVAGFTDTQYF.

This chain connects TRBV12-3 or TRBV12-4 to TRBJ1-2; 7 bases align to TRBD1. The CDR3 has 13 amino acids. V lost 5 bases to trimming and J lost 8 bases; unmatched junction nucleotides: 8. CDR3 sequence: CASSRQGPLGYTF. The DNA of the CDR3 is TGTGCCAGCAGTCGACAGGGACCTTTGGGCTACACCTTC.

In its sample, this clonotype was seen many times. CDR3 nucleotides: TGTGCCACCAGCAGAGGACATTTTGGGGGATCCTACGAGCAGTACTTC. Amino acids: CATSRGHFGGSYEQYF. The chain carries TRBV15 and TRBJ2-7; tentatively, D is TRBD1 or TRBD2 (5 bases each). The V and J ends lost 1 base and 1 base respectively, with 14 bases between them. The CDR3 covers 16 residues. Germline CDR1 reads LNHNV; CDR2 reads YYDKDF (reference sequence).

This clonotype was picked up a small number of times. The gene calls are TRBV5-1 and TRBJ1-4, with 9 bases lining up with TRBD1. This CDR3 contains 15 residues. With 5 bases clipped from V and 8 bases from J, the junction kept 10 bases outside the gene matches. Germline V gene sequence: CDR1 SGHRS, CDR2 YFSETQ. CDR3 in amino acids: CASSKEQGAGEKLFF. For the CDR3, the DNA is TGCGCCAGCAGTAAAGAACAGGGGGCAGGCGAAAAACTGTTTTTT.

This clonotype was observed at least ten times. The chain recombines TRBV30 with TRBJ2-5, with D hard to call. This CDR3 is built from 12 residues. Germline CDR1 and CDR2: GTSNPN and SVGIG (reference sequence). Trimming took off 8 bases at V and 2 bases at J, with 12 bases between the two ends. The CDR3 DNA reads TGTGCCGGCGAGTGGGGACAAGAGACCCAGTACTTC. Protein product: CAGEWGQETQYF. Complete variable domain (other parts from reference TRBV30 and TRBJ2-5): SQTIHQWPATLVQPVGSPLSLECTVEGTSNPNLYWYRQAAGRGLQLLFYSVGIGQISSEVPQNLSASRPQDRQFILSSKKLLLSDSGFYLCAGEWGQETQYFGPGTRLLVL.

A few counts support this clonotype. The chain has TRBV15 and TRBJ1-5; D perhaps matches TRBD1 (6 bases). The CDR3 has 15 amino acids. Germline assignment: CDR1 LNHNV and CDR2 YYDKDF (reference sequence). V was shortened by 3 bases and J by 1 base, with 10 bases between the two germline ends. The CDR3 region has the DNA TGTGCCACCAGCAGTGCAGGGGAGAGCAATCAGCCCCAGCATTTT. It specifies CATSSAGESNQPQHF.

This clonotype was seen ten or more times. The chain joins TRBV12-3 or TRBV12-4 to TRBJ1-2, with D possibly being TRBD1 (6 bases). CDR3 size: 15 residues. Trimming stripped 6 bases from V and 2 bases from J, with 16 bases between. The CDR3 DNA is TGTGCCAGCAGCCCCGACAGGCGGGGGAACTATGGCTACACCTTC. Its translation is CASSPDRRGNYGYTF.

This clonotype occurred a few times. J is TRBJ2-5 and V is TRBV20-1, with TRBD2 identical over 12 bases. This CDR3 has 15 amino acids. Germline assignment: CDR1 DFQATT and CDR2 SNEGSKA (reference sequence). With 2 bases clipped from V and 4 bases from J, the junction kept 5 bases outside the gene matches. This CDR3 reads CSARRLAGEGETQYF. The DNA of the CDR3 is TGCAGTGCTAGACGACTAGCGGGAGAGGGAGAGACCCAGTACTTC.

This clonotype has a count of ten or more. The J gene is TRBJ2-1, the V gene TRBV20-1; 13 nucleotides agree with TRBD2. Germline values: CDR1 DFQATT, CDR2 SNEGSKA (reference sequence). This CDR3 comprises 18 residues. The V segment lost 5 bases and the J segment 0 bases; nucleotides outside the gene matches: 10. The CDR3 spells CSAPQTSGRLSSYNEQFF. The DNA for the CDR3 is TGCAGTGCTCCCCAGACTAGCGGGAGGCTAAGCTCCTACAATGAGCAGTTCTTC.

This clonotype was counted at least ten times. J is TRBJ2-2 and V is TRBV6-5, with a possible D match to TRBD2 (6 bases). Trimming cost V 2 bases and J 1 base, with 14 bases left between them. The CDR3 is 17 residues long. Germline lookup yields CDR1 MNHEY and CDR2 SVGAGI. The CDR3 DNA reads TGTGCCAGCAGTTACGGGGAAACTAGCCGGAACACCGGGGAGCTGTTTTTT. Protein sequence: CASSYGETSRNTGELFF.

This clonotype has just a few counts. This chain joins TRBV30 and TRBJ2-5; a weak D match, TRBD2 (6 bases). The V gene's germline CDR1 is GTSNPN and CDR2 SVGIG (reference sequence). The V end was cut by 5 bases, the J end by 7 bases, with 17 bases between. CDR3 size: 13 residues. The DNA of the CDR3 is TGTGCCTGGCGAACGACGGGAGCCGTGACCCAGTACTTC. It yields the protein CAWRTTGAVTQYF.

Here the CDR3 reads CASSVDRGGYNEQFF. DNA of the CDR3: TGTGCCAGCAGCGTGGACAGGGGGGGCTACAATGAGCAGTTCTTC. This rearrangement joins TRBV2 to TRBJ2-1; 10 bases are a match to TRBD1. Germline trimming cut 6 bases from V and 3 bases from J; bases unmatched to any gene: 5. The germline gives CDR1 SNHLY, CDR2 FYNNEI. The CDR3 extends over 15 amino acids.

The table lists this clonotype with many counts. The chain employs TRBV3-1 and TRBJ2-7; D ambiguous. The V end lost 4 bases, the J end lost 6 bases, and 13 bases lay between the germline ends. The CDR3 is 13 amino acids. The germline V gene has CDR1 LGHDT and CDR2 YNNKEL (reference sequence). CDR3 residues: CASSPIGWGEQYF. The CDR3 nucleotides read TGTGCCAGCAGCCCTATCGGGTGGGGCGAGCAGTACTTC.

The CDR3 region has the DNA TGCGCCAGCAGCTTGGAACAGGGGGCCCCCTACGAGCAGTACTTC. Protein product: CASSLEQGAPYEQYF. The chain carries TRBV5-1 and TRBJ2-7, with 9 bases fitting TRBD1. Unmatched junction bases numbered 3, after V lost 0 bases and J lost 2 bases. Per germline, CDR1 SGHRS and CDR2 YFSETQ. There are 15 residues in the CDR3.

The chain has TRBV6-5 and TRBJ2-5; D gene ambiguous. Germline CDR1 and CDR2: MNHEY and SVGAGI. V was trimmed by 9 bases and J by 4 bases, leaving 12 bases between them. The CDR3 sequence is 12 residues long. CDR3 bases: TGTGCCAGAAACCGGGTCAGAGAGACCCAGTACTTC. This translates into CARNRVRETQYF.

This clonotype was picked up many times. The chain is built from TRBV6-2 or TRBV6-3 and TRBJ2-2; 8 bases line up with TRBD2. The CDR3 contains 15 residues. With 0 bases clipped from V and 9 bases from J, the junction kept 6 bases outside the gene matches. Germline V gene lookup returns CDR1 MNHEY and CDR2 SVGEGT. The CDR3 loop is CASSYSKAGARELFF. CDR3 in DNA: TGTGCCAGCAGTTACTCGAAAGCGGGAGCTAGGGAGCTGTTTTTT.

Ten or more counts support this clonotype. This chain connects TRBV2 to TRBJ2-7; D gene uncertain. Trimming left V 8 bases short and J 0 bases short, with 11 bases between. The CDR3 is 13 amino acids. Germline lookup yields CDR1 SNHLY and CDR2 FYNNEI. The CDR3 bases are TGTGCCAGCGAGTCGTTGTCCTCCTACGAGCAGTACTTC. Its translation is CASESLSSYEQYF. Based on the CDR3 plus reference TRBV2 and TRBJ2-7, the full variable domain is EPEVTQTPSHQVTQMGQEVILRCVPISNHLYFYWYRQILGQKVEFLVSFYNNEISEKSEIFDDQFSVERPDGSNFTLKIRSTKLEDSAMYFCASESLSSYEQYFGPGTRLTVT.

The CDR3 sequence: CASSRGQTHYEQYF. The CDR3 region has the DNA TGTGCCAGCAGCCGTGGACAGACTCACTACGAGCAGTACTTC. V gene TRBV3-1 combines with J gene TRBJ2-7; TRBD1 might be the D (6 bases). This CDR3 comprises 14 residues. The V end was cut by 4 bases, the J end by 3 bases, with 13 bases between. CDR1 LGHDT and CDR2 YNNKEL come from the germline V gene (reference sequence).

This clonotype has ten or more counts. CDR3 in DNA: TGTGCCAGCAGTTCCGGGAGCAGGGACACCGGGGAGCTGTTTTTT. Translation: CASSSGSRDTGELFF. The chain combines TRBV7-9 with TRBJ2-2; TRBD2 is a possible D gene (6 bases). CDR3 length: 15 residues. CDR1 and CDR2 from the germline V gene are SEHNR and FQNEAQ (reference sequence). Trimming shortened V by 6 bases and J by 3 bases, and 14 bases separated the two germline ends.

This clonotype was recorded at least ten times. The CDR3 DNA is TGTGCCGGAATTGGGACTAGCGTTGGTGAGCAGTTCTTC. Amino acid sequence: CAGIGTSVGEQFF. The chain joins TRBV2 to TRBJ2-1; 10 bases match TRBD2. The CDR3 runs to 13 residues. From germline, CDR1 is SNHLY and CDR2 FYNNEI. Trimming at V came to 11 bases and at J to 9 bases, leaving 10 bases not matched to a gene.

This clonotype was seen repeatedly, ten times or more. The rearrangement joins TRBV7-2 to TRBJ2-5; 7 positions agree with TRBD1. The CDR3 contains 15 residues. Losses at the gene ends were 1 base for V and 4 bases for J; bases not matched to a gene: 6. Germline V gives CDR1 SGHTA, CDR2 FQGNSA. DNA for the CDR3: TGTGCCAGCAGCTTAGATGACAGGGAGTCAGAGACCCAGTACTTC. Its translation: CASSLDDRESETQYF.